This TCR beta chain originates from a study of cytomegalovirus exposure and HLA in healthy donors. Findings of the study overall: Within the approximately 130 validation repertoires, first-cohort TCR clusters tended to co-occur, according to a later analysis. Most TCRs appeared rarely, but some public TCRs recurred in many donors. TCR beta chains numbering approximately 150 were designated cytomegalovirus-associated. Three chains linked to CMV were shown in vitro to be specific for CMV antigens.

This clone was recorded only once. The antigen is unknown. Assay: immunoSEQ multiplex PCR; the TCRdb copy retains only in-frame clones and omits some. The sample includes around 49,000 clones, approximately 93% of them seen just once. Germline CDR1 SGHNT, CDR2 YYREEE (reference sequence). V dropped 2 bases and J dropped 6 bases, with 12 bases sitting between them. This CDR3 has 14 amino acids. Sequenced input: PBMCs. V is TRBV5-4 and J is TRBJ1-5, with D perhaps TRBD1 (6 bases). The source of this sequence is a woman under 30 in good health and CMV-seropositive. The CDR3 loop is CASSLQGRSQPQHF. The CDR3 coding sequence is TGTGCCAGCAGCTTACAGGGAAGGTCTCAGCCCCAGCATTTT.